A single sample gave rise to the 7 T cell receptor beta chains below, sequenced in a study of CD8+ T cells in alopecia areata. Once RNA had been extracted, it was reverse transcribed into cDNA to act as the sequencing template. The method was immunoSEQ multiplex PCR; TCRdb's version includes in-frame clones alone and lacks a portion of them. The data show 200,000 or so clones, 50% to 60% seen once. The sequences come from CD4+ T cells sorted from blood, collected at week 0. All receptors derive from a human donor with alopecia areata.

CDR3 nucleotides: TGCAGCGTTCAAGGACAGACTAATGAAAAACTGTTTTTT. Its protein product is CSVQGQTNEKLFF. The chain employs TRBV29-1 and TRBJ1-4, with D perhaps TRBD1 (6 bases). Germline CDR1 reads SQVTM; CDR2 reads ANQGSEA. V lost 5 bases and J 2 bases, leaving 9 bases between the germline ends. The CDR3 is made up of 13 amino acids.

V and J are TRBV5-1 and TRBJ1-1; TRBD1 might be the D (5 bases). V lost 0 bases and J lost 2, with 17 bases in between. The CDR3 spans 17 residues. Germline loops: CDR1 SGHRS, CDR2 YFSETQ. In DNA form, the CDR3 reads TGCGCCAGCAGCTTGGGATGGGGGATGTCGGGAAACACTGAAGCTTTCTTT. Its protein is CASSLGWGMSGNTEAFF. Together with reference TRBV5-1 and TRBJ1-1, the CDR3 gives the full variable domain: KAGVTQTPRYLIKTRGQQVTLSCSPISGHRSVSWYQQTPGQGLQFLFEYFSETQRNKGNFPGRFSGRQFSNSRSEMNVSTLELGDSALYLCASSLGWGMSGNTEAFFGQGTRLTVV.

This clone was observed a handful of times. The chain joins TRBV30 to TRBJ1-2; the D gene is possibly TRBD1 (5 bases). V gave up 3 bases and J gave up 3 bases, with 8 bases separating them. Germline V gene lookup returns CDR1 GTSNPN and CDR2 SVGIG (reference sequence). The CDR3 consists of 12 residues. Here the CDR3 DNA reads TGTGCCTGGAGAGGGGCGGACTATGGCTACACCTTC. It translates to CAWRGADYGYTF.

This clone has just a few counts. V and J are TRBV30 and TRBJ1-2; a weak D match, TRBD1 (6 bases). V was cut by 5 bases and J by 4 bases, with 17 bases left in between. Germline CDR1 GTSNPN, CDR2 SVGIG (reference sequence). There are 14 residues in the CDR3. The CDR3 loop is CAWDRGGSVYGYTF. The CDR3 bases are TGTGCCTGGGATCGAGGGGGTTCGGTCTATGGCTACACCTTC.

V and J are TRBV9 and TRBJ2-3; D gene uncertain. V lost 0 bases and J 5 bases, leaving 4 bases between the germline ends. This CDR3 is 12 amino acids long. Germline-derived CDR1 and CDR2 are SGDLS and YYNGEE. For the CDR3, the DNA is TGTGCCAGCAGCGTAGAAGAAGATACGCAGTATTTT. Translation: CASSVEEDTQYF. Combining the CDR3 with reference TRBV9 and TRBJ2-3 gives the whole variable domain DSGVTQTPKHLITATGQRVTLRCSPRSGDLSVYWYQQSLDQGLQFLIQYYNGEERAKGNILERFSAQQFPDLHSELNLSSLELGDSALYFCASSVEEDTQYFGPGTRLTVL.

The chain carries TRBV30 and TRBJ1-4, with a weak D call TRBD1 (5 bases). The CDR3 runs to 14 residues. The V gene lost 2 bases and the J gene lost 11 bases, with 18 bases spanning the gap. CDR1 is GTSNPN and CDR2 is SVGIG in the germline V gene (reference sequence). CDR3 coding DNA: TGTGCCTGGAGTTTTACCCTTGCCGAGGGGAAACTGTTTTTT. This translates into CAWSFTLAEGKLFF. Full variable domain (missing parts from reference TRBV30 and TRBJ1-4): SQTIHQWPATLVQPVGSPLSLECTVEGTSNPNLYWYRQAAGRGLQLLFYSVGIGQISSEVPQNLSASRPQDRQFILSSKKLLLSDSGFYLCAWSFTLAEGKLFFGSGTQLSVL.

The table lists this clone with a few counts. Other DNA variants within this sample encode the same CDR3. The J gene is TRBJ2-2, the V gene TRBV30, with D unclear. The CDR3 runs 12 residues. Trimming shortened V by 4 bases and J by 4 bases, and 7 bases separated the two germline ends. Germline V gene sequence: CDR1 GTSNPN, CDR2 SVGIG (reference sequence). This CDR3 reads CAWKWVTGELFF. The CDR3 coding sequence is TGTGCCTGGAAGTGGGTCACCGGGGAGCTGTTTTTT.